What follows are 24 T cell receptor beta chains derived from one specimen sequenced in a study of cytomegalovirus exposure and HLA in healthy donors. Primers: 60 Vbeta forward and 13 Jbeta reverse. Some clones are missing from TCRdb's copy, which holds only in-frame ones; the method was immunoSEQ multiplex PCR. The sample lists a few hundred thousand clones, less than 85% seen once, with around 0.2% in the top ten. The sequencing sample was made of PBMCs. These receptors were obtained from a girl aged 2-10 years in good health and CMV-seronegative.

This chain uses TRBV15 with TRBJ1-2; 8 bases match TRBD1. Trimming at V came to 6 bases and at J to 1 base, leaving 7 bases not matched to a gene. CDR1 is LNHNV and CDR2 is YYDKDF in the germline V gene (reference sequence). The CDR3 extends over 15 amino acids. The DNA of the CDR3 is TGTGCCACCAGGATGGGGACAGGAAATAACTATGGCTACACCTTC. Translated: CATRMGTGNNYGYTF.

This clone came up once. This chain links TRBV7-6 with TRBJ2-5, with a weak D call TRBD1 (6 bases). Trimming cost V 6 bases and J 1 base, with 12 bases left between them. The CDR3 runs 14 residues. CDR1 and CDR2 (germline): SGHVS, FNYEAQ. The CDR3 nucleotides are TGTGCCAGCAGTGCCACAGGGTTCCAAGAGACCCAGTACTTC. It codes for CASSATGFQETQYF. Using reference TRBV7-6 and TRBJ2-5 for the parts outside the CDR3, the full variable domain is GAGVSQSPRYKVTKRGQDVALRCDPISGHVSLYWYRQALGQGPEFLTYFNYEAQQDKSGLPNDRFSAERPEGSISTLTIQRTEQRDSAMYRCASSATGFQETQYFGPGTRLLVL.

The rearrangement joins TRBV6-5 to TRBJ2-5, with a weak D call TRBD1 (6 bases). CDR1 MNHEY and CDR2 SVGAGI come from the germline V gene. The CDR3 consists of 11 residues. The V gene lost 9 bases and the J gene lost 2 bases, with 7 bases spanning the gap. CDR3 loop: CASTGQETQYF. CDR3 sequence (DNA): TGTGCCAGTACAGGGCAAGAGACCCAGTACTTC.

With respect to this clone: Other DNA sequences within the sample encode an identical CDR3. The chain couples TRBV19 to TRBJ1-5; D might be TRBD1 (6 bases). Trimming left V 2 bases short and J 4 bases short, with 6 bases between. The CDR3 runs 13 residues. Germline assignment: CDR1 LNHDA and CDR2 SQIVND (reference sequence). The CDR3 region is CASSITGNQPQHF. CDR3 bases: TGTGCCAGTAGTATAACAGGGAATCAGCCCCAGCATTTT.

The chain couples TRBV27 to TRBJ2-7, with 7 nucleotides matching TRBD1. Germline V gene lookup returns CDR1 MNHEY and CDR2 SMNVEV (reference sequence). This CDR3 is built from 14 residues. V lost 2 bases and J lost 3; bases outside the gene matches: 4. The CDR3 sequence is CASSLTGQNYEQYF. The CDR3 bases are TGTGCCAGCAGTTTAACGGGACAGAACTACGAGCAGTACTTC.

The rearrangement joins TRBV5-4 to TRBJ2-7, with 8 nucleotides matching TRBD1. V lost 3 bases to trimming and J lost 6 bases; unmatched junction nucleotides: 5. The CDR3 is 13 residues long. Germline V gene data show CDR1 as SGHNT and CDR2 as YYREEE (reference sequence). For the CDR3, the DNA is TGTGCCAGCAGCTCGAGGCAGGGGGCCGAGCAGTACTTC. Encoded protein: CASSSRQGAEQYF. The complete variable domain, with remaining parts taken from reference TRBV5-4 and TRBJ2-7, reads ETGVTQSPTHLIKTRGQQVTLRCSSQSGHNTVSWYQQALGQGPQFIFQYYREEENGRGNFPPRFSGLQFPNYSSELNVNALELDDSALYLCASSSRQGAEQYFGPGTRLTVT.

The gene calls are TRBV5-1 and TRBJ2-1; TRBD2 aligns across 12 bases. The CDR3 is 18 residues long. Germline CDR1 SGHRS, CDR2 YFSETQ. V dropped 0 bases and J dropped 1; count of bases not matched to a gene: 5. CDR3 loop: CASSLVPSGGGSYNEQFF. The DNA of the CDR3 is TGCGCCAGCAGCTTGGTGCCTAGCGGGGGGGGTTCCTACAATGAGCAGTTCTTC.

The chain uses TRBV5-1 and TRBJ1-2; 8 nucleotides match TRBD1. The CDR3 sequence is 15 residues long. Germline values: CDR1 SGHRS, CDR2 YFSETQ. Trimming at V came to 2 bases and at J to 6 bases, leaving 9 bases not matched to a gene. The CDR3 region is CASSLLLQGADGYTF. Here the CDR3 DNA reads TGCGCCAGCAGCTTATTGCTCCAGGGGGCGGATGGCTACACCTTC.

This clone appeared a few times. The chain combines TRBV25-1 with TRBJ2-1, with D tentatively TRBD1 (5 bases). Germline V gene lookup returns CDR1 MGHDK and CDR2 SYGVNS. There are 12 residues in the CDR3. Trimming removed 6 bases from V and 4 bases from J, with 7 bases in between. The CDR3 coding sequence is TGTGCCAGCAGAGGGGATTACAATGAGCAGTTCTTC. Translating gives CASRGDYNEQFF.

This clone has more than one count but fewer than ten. DNA for the CDR3: TGCGCCAGCAGTGAAGGGGACTCCCCTTCTAGTTCACCCCTCCACTTT. This translates into CASSEGDSPSSSPLHF. This chain links TRBV10-1 with TRBJ1-6; D possibly corresponds to TRBD1 (5 bases). Per the germline V gene, CDR1 is WNHNN and CDR2 is SYGVQD (reference sequence). CDR3 length equals 16 residues. Trimming shortened V by 3 bases and J by 9 bases, and 18 bases separated the two germline ends.

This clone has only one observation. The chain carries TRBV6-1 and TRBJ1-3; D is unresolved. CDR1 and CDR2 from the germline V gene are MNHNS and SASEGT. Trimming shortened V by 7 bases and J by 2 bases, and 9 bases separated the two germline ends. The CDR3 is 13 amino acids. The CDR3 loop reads CASKSGTGNTIYF. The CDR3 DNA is TGTGCCAGCAAGAGTGGTACTGGAAACACCATATATTTT.

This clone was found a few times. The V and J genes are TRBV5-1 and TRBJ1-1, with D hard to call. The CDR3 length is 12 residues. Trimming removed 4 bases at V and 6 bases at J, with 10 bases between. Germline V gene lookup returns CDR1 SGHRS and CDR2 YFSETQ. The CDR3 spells CASSGGWSEAFF. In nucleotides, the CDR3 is TGCGCCAGCAGCGGAGGCTGGTCTGAAGCTTTCTTT.

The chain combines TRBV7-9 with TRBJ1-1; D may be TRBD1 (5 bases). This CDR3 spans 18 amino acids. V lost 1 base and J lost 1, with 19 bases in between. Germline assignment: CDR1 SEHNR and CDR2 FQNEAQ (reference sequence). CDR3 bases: TGTGCCAGCAGCTTAGGAGTCTTGGGGACTCAGAAGAACACTGAAGCTTTCTTT. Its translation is CASSLGVLGTQKNTEAFF.

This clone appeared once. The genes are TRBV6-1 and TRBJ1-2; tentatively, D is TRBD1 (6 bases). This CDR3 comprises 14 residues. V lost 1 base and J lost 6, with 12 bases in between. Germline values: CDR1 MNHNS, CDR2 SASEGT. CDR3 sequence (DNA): TGTGCCAGCAGTGAAGGCAGGGGCCGCGATGGCTACACCTTC. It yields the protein CASSEGRGRDGYTF.

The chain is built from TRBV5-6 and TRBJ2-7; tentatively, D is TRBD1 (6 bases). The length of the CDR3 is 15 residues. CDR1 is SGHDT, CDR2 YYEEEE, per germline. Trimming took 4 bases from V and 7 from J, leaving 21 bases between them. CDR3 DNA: TGTGCCAGCAGCGGGGAGACAGGACTCGCCCTAGAGCAGTACTTC. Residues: CASSGETGLALEQYF.

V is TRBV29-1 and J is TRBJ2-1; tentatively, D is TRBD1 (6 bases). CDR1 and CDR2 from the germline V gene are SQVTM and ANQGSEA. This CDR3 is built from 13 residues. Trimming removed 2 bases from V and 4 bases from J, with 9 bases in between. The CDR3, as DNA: TGCAGCGTTGAATCAGGGGAGTACAATGAGCAGTTCTTC. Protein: CSVESGEYNEQFF.

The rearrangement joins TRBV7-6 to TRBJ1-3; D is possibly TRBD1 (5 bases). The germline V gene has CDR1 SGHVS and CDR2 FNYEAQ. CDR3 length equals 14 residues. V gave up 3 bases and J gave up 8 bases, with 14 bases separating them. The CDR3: CASSLSGGTHTIYF. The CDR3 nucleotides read TGTGCCAGCAGCTTGTCTGGGGGGACTCACACCATATATTTT.

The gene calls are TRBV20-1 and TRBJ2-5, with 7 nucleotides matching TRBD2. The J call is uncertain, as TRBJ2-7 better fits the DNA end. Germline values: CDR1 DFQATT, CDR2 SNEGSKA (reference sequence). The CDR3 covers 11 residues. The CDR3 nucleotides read TGCAGTGGGGGAGGGGTCTACGAGCAGTACTTC. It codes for CSGGGVYEQYF.

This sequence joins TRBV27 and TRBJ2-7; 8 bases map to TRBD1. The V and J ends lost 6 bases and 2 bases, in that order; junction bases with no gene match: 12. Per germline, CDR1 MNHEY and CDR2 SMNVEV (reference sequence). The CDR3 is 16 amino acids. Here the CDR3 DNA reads TGTGCCAGCAGCCCAACGTGGGTACAGGGGGCCTACGAGCAGTACTTC. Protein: CASSPTWVQGAYEQYF.

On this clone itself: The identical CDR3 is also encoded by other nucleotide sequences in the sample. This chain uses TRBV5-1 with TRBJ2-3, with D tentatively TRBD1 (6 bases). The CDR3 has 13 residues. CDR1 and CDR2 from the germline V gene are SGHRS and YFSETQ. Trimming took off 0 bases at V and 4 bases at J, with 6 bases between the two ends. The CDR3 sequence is CASSLEGADTQYF. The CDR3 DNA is TGCGCCAGCAGCTTGGAGGGGGCAGATACGCAGTATTTT.

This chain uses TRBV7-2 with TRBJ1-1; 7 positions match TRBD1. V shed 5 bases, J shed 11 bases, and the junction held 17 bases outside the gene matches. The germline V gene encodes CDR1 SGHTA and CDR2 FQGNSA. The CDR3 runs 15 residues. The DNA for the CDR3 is TGTGCCAGCAGCCCCGAATACAGGGGCCCTGAGGTGGCTTTCTTT. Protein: CASSPEYRGPEVAFF.

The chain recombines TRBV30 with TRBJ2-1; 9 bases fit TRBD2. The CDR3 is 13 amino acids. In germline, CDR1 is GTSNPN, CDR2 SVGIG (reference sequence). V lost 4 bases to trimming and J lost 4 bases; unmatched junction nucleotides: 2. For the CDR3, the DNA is TGTGCCTGGACTAGCGGGACGTACAATGAGCAGTTCTTC. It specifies CAWTSGTYNEQFF. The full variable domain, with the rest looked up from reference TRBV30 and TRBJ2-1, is SQTIHQWPATLVQPVGSPLSLECTVEGTSNPNLYWYRQAAGRGLQLLFYSVGIGQISSEVPQNLSASRPQDRQFILSSKKLLLSDSGFYLCAWTSGTYNEQFFGPGTRLTVL.

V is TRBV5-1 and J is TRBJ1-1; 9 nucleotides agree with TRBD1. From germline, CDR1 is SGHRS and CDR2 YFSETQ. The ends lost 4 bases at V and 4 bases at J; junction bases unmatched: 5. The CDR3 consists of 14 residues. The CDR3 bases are TGCGCCAGCAGCGCGGGACAGGGAGGCACTGAAGCTTTCTTT. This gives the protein CASSAGQGGTEAFF.

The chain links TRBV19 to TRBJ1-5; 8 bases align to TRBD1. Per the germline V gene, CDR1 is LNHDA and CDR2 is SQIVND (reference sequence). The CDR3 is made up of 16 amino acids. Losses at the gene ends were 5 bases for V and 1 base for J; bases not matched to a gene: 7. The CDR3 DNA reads TGTGCCAGTAGTCACAGGGGGGGAAGAAGCAATCAGCCCCAGCATTTT. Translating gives CASSHRGGRSNQPQHF.